This T cell receptor beta chain was sequenced during a study of T cell responses to AZD1222 COVID-19 vaccine. Whole-study results and caveats: Baseline testing showed seropositivity in only a handful of AZD1222 recipients.

Method: immunoSEQ multiplex PCR; TCRdb's copy keeps in-frame clones and lacks some. The table lists about 140,000 clones, roughly 92% of them singletons. This CDR3 contains 13 residues. Germline V CDR1 and CDR2: DFQATT, SNEGSKA (reference sequence). Trimming took 3 bases from V and 2 from J, leaving 11 bases between them. To note about this clone: Its antigen remains unidentified.

Sequenced here: peripheral blood, sampled 28 days after the second AZD1222 dose. The origin of this receptor is an adult who received the AZD1222 COVID-19 vaccine. The chain has TRBV20-1 and TRBJ2-7, with D possibly called TRBD1 or TRBD2 (6 bases each). The CDR3, as DNA: TGCAGTGCTAGTCCCGGGGGCGCCTACGAGCAGTACTTC. Its translation: CSASPGGAYEQYF.